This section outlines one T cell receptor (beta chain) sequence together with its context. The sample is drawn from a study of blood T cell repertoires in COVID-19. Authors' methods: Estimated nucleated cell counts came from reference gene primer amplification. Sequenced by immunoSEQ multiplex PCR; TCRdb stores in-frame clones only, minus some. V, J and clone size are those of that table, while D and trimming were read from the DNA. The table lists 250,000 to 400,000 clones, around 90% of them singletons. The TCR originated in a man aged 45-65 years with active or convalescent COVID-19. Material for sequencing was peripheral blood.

The CDR3 DNA sequence: TGTGCCAGCAGCTTTGATGGGACAGGCTATGGAAACACCATATATTTT. This encodes CASSFDGTGYGNTIYF. The rearrangement links TRBV7-9 to TRBJ1-3; 8 bases are shared with TRBD1. The CDR3 runs to 16 residues. The germline CDR1 and CDR2 sequences are SEHNR and FQNEAQ (reference sequence). The V segment lost 3 bases and the J segment 3 bases; nucleotides outside the gene matches: 7.